Following are 24 T cell receptor beta chains from one sample sequenced in a study of T-cell reconstitution after alpha-beta-depleted transplantation in children (dated by TCRdb to 2016 to 2017). Receptor amplification or capture employed PCR. The instrument given in TCRdb is Illumina HiSeq 2500. Molecular barcoding was employed in the preparation of TCR libraries, with unique molecular identifiers being used to normalize TCRbeta repertoire quantification. TCRdb passed the public sequencing reads through fastp at Q25 and MiXCR, retaining productive beta sequences. Entries are consolidated by CDR3 protein sequence, retaining the most common genes and DNA. The sample contains about 200,000 distinct CDR3 sequences, more than 15% of them found a single time. 40% to 50% of the sample is in the top ten clones. The label giving this sample's treatment or condition can be read as: allogeneic hematopoietic cell transplantation with graft depleted of TCRalphabeta T cells and CD19 B cells.

Material: PBMCs, mostly from graft donor cells, obtained 360 days after TCRalphabeta/CD19-depleted stem cell transplant. All receptors derive from a male patient between 2 and 15 years old who had a stem cell transplant for acute lymphoblastic leukemia, so the T cells may come from the graft donor.

The chain uses TRBV5-1 and TRBJ2-1; D might be TRBD1 (5 bases). CDR1 SGHRS and CDR2 YFSETQ come from the germline V gene. With 7 bases removed from V and 0 bases from J, the gap between germline ends came to 26 bases. The CDR3 is 19 amino acids. CDR3 amino acids: CASGPTSTVSKSSYNEQFF. CDR3 in DNA: TGCGCCAGCGGACCAACTTCGACAGTCTCAAAGAGCTCCTACAATGAGCAGTTCTTC.

J is TRBJ2-1 and V is TRBV9; D is possibly TRBD1 (6 bases). CDR1 is SGDLS, CDR2 YYNGEE, per germline. Trimming shortened V by 4 bases and J by 8 bases, and 13 bases separated the two germline ends. There are 13 residues in the CDR3. The CDR3 DNA follows: TGTGCCAGCAGCACCCCACAGGGCTATGAGCAGTTCTTC. It specifies CASSTPQGYEQFF.

This clonotype was seen a handful of times. CDR3 nucleotide sequence: TGTGCCAGCAGCTTATTTGGGGGGAGCACAGATACGCAGTATTTT. Protein product: CASSLFGGSTDTQYF. The V gene is TRBV7-3, the J gene TRBJ2-3; possibly TRBD2 for D (6 bases). Trimming took 2 bases from V and 0 from J, leaving 9 bases between them. CDR1 and CDR2 (germline): SGHTA, FQGTGA. CDR3 length: 15 amino acids. The whole variable domain, remainder taken from reference TRBV7-3 and TRBJ2-3, is GAGVSQTPSNKVTEKGKYVELRCDPISGHTALYWYRQSLGQGPEFLIYFQGTGAADDSGLPNDRFFAVRPEGSVSTLKIQRTERGDSAVYLCASSLFGGSTDTQYFGPGTRLTVL.

This clonotype was recorded at least ten times. This sequence joins TRBV25-1 and TRBJ1-2; D is perhaps TRBD1 (5 bases). Deletions cut 0 bases from V and 8 bases from J, with 10 bases between. There are 13 residues in the CDR3. Germline V gene lookup returns CDR1 MGHDK and CDR2 SYGVNS. The CDR3 DNA reads as TGTGCCAGCAGTGAATACAGGGAGAAAGGCTACACCTTC. Protein sequence: CASSEYREKGYTF.

This chain connects TRBV21-1 to TRBJ1-5; TRBD1 is taken as the D call from the table, unchecked against the DNA. TRBV21-1 is listed as a pseudogene. The CDR3 covers 18 residues. The CDR3, as DNA: TGTGCCAGCAGCAAAGGAGGGACAGGGGGCTTCCGTGGTCAGCCCCAGCATTTT. The encoded protein is CASSKGGTGGFRGQPQHF.

This rearrangement joins TRBV5-1 to TRBJ2-5; TRBD1 agrees at 8 bases. Losses at the gene ends were 4 bases for V and 5 bases for J; bases not matched to a gene: 7. Germline V gene sequence: CDR1 SGHRS, CDR2 YFSETQ. The CDR3 length is 14 residues. The CDR3 sequence is CASSTGQGGETQYF. DNA for the CDR3: TGCGCCAGCAGCACAGGACAGGGCGGGGAGACCCAGTACTTC.

The V gene is TRBV27, the J gene TRBJ2-7; weak D call: TRBD1 (5 bases). V gave up 3 bases and J gave up 3 bases, with 9 bases separating them. Germline assignment: CDR1 MNHEY and CDR2 SMNVEV (reference sequence). The CDR3 is 13 amino acids. The CDR3 reads CASSFADNYEQYF. The CDR3 DNA is TGTGCCAGCAGTTTTGCGGACAACTACGAGCAGTACTTC.

This clonotype was observed a handful of times. The chain joins TRBV10-3 to TRBJ2-1, with D unresolved. Germline V lookup: CDR1 ENHRY, CDR2 SYGVKD. There are 14 residues in the CDR3. The germline V and J ends were trimmed by 0 bases and 3 bases, with 6 bases remaining between them. CDR3 amino acids: CAISESDLYNEQFF. Here the CDR3 DNA reads TGTGCCATCAGTGAGTCGGACCTCTACAATGAGCAGTTCTTC.

There are many counts of this clonotype. V is TRBV3-1 and J is TRBJ1-2; no reliable D call. Germline values: CDR1 LGHDT, CDR2 YNNKEL (reference sequence). CDR3 size: 13 residues. The V end was cut by 7 bases, the J end by 1 base, with 10 bases between. This CDR3 reads CASTPGGNYGYTF. The CDR3 nucleotides are TGTGCCAGCACCCCGGGCGGTAACTATGGCTACACCTTC.

The rearrangement joins TRBV9 to TRBJ1-2; 7 nucleotides match TRBD1. The junction had 4 bases not matched to a gene; V was cut back by 3 bases and J by 5 bases. CDR1 SGDLS and CDR2 YYNGEE come from the germline V gene. There are 13 residues in the CDR3. The CDR3 protein is CASSGPGQYGYTF. CDR3 in DNA: TGTGCCAGCAGCGGTCCGGGACAGTATGGCTACACCTTC. The full variable domain, in which reference TRBV9 and TRBJ1-2 provide the parts outside the CDR3, is DSGVTQTPKHLITATGQRVTLRCSPRSGDLSVYWYQQSLDQGLQFLIQYYNGEERAKGNILERFSAQQFPDLHSELNLSSLELGDSALYFCASSGPGQYGYTFGSGTRLTVV.

The chain uses TRBV14 and TRBJ2-7; 9 bases are a match to TRBD1. Germline V gene data show CDR1 as SGHDN and CDR2 as FVKESK. The junction had 27 bases not matched to a gene; V was cut back by 0 bases and J by 6 bases. The CDR3 has 22 amino acids. The CDR3 spells CASSQDLVWHRGRRIEPLEQYF. Here the CDR3 DNA reads TGTGCCAGCAGCCAAGATCTTGTTTGGCACAGGGGGCGAAGGATAGAACCCCTCGAGCAGTACTTC.

The chain employs TRBV6-5 and TRBJ1-4; possible D gene TRBD1, 5 bases. This CDR3 is built from 14 residues. V was shortened by 2 bases and J by 7 bases, with 11 bases between the two germline ends. Germline V gene data show CDR1 as MNHEY and CDR2 as SVGAGI. The CDR3 sequence: CASSYGRRGEKLFF. Here the CDR3 DNA reads TGTGCCAGCAGTTACGGGAGGAGGGGTGAAAAACTGTTTTTT.

This clonotype was seen repeatedly, ten times or more. V and J are TRBV12-3 or TRBV12-4 and TRBJ2-1; 10 bases map to TRBD2. With 1 base clipped from V and 8 bases from J, the junction kept 11 bases outside the gene matches. CDR3 length: 17 residues. Here the CDR3 DNA reads TGTGCCAGCAGTTTAGGGGCTGACAGGACTAGCGGCTATGAGCAGTTCTTC. Encoded protein: CASSLGADRTSGYEQFF.

This clonotype was observed a few times. This rearrangement joins TRBV6-1 to TRBJ1-1; no reliable D call. The CDR3 consists of 14 residues. The V end lost 6 bases, the J end lost 2 bases, and 13 bases lay between the germline ends. Germline lookup yields CDR1 MNHNS and CDR2 SASEGT. The CDR3 DNA sequence: TGTGCCAGCAGGGTGATACAAAAAAACACTGAAGCTTTCTTT. Amino acids: CASRVIQKNTEAFF.

This chain joins TRBV10-2 and TRBJ2-7; 10 bases are shared with TRBD2. Germline-derived CDR1 and CDR2 are WSHSY and SAAADI. Trimming at V came to 4 bases and at J to 2 bases, leaving 2 bases not matched to a gene. This CDR3 has 14 residues. In nucleotides, the CDR3 is TGCGCCAGCAGTGCAGGACTAGCGGCCTACGAGCAGTACTTC. Translation: CASSAGLAAYEQYF.

In this sample, this clonotype turned up a few times. The rearrangement joins TRBV12-3 or TRBV12-4 to TRBJ2-2; D tentatively reads TRBD1 or TRBD2 (6 bases each). V was pared by 8 bases and J by 4 bases, with 20 bases between. CDR3 length: 16 amino acids. As DNA, the CDR3 is TGTGCCAGCTCCCCTCGGGGGCCACGAACCACCGGGGAGCTGTTTTTT. Translating it yields CASSPRGPRTTGELFF.

This clonotype was recorded a few times. This rearrangement joins TRBV12-5 to TRBJ2-7; weak D call: TRBD2 (6 bases). Per germline, CDR1 LGHNT and CDR2 FRNRAP. The CDR3 has 15 residues. Trimming removed 1 base from V and 2 bases from J, with 12 bases in between. The DNA for the CDR3 is TGTGCTAGTGGTTTGGGTAGCGGAGCCCCCTACGAGCAGTACTTC. Its translation is CASGLGSGAPYEQYF.

This chain links TRBV27 with TRBJ1-2; D gene ambiguous. V dropped 6 bases and J dropped 5 bases, with 19 bases sitting between them. The germline gives CDR1 MNHEY, CDR2 SMNVEV (reference sequence). CDR3 length equals 15 residues. CDR3 DNA sequence: TGTGCCAGCAGCAGTTCTCATAGTCGTCTATATGGCTACACCTTC. Translated: CASSSSHSRLYGYTF.

This clonotype was counted only a few times. This sequence joins TRBV6-2 or TRBV6-3 and TRBJ2-6; a weak D match, TRBD2 (6 bases). CDR3 length equals 13 residues. In germline, CDR1 is MNHEY, CDR2 SVGEGT. V was clipped by 4 bases and J by 12 bases, with 13 bases between them. CDR3 DNA sequence: TGTGCCAGCAGTTGGCGGGACGGCGGCGTCCTGACTTTC. The encoded protein is CASSWRDGGVLTF.

This clonotype appeared a few times. The CDR3 DNA sequence: TGTGCCAGCAGGGGCTTTGACAACATGAACACTGAAGCTTTCTTT. Translation gives CASRGFDNMNTEAFF. V and J are TRBV7-8 and TRBJ1-1; D remains unclear. Looked up from germline, CDR1 is SGHVS and CDR2 is FQNEAQ. The CDR3 covers 15 residues. Between the trimmed V and J ends, which lost 6 bases and 0 bases, there was a span of 14 bases.

The chain carries TRBV18 and TRBJ2-1; D not resolved. Per germline, CDR1 KGHSH and CDR2 LQKENI. The CDR3 totals 14 residues. V lost 0 bases, J lost 7 bases, and 10 bases lay in between. In DNA form, the CDR3 reads TGTGCCAGCTCACCACCGGCAGCCAGGAATGAGCAGTTCTTC. This sequence encodes CASSPPAARNEQFF.

This clonotype was detected ten times or more. The chain uses TRBV7-2 and TRBJ2-5; maybe TRBD2 (6 bases). V was shortened by 2 bases and J by 7 bases, with 20 bases between the two germline ends. Germline lookup yields CDR1 SGHTA and CDR2 FQGNSA. The CDR3 loop spans 16 amino acids. The DNA for the CDR3 is TGTGCCAGCAGCTTAAATGGGGGGTACAAGGGAAGGACCCAGTACTTC. As protein: CASSLNGGYKGRTQYF.

The chain uses TRBV10-1 and TRBJ2-7; perhaps TRBD2 as D (5 bases). This CDR3 is built from 16 residues. Looked up from germline, CDR1 is WNHNN and CDR2 is SYGVQD (reference sequence). Trimming took 4 bases from V and 3 from J, leaving 19 bases between them. CDR3 sequence (DNA): TGCGCCAGCAGTGGGGCCGCAGAGGGTCCCTTCTACGAGCAGTACTTC. Amino acids: CASSGAAEGPFYEQYF.

This clonotype was seen more than once but under ten times. The J gene is TRBJ1-5, the V gene TRBV15, with a weak D call TRBD1 (5 bases). This CDR3 spans 18 amino acids. Germline-derived CDR1 and CDR2 are LNHNV and YYDKDF (reference sequence). The V and J ends lost 2 bases and 0 bases respectively, with 17 bases between them. The CDR3 here is CATSRRNGPGGSNQPQHF. Here the CDR3 DNA reads TGTGCCACCAGCAGAAGAAACGGACCTGGGGGTAGCAATCAGCCCCAGCATTTT.